This T cell receptor beta chain was profiled in a study of T cells in Graves' hyperthyroidism and ophthalmopathy. About the research overall: It was at initial diagnosis, before any treatment, that peripheral blood was collected. Study-wide points: In the analysis, a 13 V-J model separated ophthalmopathy from stable hyperthyroidism. Onset of ophthalmopathy came a median 6.5 months after the model predicted it.

This clonotype was found once. Its antigen is still unknown. Using RNA transcripts as the source, TCR beta CDR3 regions were amplified. HTBI primers were the set used in a first-round RT-PCR of the TCR CDR3. In TCRdb, the multiplex PCR reads were re-called with MiXCR into one record per CDR3 protein. The sample shows hundreds of thousands of distinct CDR3 sequences, around 15% of them seen only once. Clinical symptoms, serum thyroxine, TRAb, thyroid ultrasound and orbital computed tomography established diagnosis. V dropped 0 bases and J dropped 7 bases, with 13 bases sitting between them. Germline-derived CDR1 and CDR2 are SGHAT and FQNNGV. This CDR3 has 15 residues.

The source is a young man with Graves' ophthalmopathy. The specimen sequenced was blood. This rearrangement joins TRBV11-2 to TRBJ1-5; possible D gene TRBD1, 5 bases. CDR3 DNA sequence: TGTGCCAGCAGCTTAGACGGCACGGGGGAGCAGCCCCAGCATTTT. This translates into CASSLDGTGEQPQHF. The full variable domain, with the rest looked up from reference TRBV11-2 and TRBJ1-5, is EAGVAQSPRYKIIEKRQSVAFWCNPISGHATLYWYQQILGQGPKLLIQFQNNGVVDDSQLPKDRFSAERLKGVDSTLKIQPAKLEDSAVYLCASSLDGTGEQPQHFGDGTRLSIL.